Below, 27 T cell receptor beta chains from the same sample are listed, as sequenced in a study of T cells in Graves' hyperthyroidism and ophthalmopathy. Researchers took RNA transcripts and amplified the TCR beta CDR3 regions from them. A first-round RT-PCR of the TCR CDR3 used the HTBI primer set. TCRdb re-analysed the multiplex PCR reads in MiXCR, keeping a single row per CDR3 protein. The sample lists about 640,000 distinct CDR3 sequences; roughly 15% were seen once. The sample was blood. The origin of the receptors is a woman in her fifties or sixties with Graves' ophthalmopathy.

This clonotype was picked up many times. This CDR3 is CASRSSGGAYEQYF. CDR3 coding DNA: TGTGCCAGCCGTTCAAGTGGGGGCGCCTACGAGCAGTACTTC. The chain joins TRBV7-9 to TRBJ2-7, with D tentatively TRBD1 (6 bases). The germline V and J ends were trimmed by 8 bases and 2 bases, with 16 bases remaining between them. The CDR3 runs 14 residues. Germline-derived CDR1 and CDR2 are SEHNR and FQNEAQ (reference sequence).

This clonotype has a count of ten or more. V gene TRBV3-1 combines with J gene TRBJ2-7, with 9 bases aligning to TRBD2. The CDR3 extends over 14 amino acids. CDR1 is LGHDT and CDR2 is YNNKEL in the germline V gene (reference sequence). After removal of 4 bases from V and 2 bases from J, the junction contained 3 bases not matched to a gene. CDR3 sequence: CASSRSGSAYEQYF. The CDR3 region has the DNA TGTGCCAGCAGCCGTAGCGGGAGTGCCTACGAGCAGTACTTC.

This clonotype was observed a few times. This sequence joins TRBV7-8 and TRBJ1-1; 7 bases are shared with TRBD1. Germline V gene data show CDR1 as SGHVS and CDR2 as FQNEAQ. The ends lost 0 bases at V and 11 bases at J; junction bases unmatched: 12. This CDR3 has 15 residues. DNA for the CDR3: TGTGCCAGCAGCTTAGCGCGGGCAGGGGGGGGATTGGCTTTCTTT. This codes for CASSLARAGGGLAFF. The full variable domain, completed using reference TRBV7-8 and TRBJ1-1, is GAGVSQSPRYKVAKRGQDVALRCDPISGHVSLFWYQQALGQGPEFLTYFQNEAQLDKSGLPSDRFFAERPEGSVSTLKIQRTQQEDSAVYLCASSLARAGGGLAFFGQGTRLTVV.

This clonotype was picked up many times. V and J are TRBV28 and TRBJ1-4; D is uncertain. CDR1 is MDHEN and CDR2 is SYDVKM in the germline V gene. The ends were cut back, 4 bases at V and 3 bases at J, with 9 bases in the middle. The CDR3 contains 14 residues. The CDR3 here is CASSSGSANEKLFF. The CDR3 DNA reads TGTGCCAGCAGTTCGGGGTCTGCTAATGAAAAACTGTTTTTT.

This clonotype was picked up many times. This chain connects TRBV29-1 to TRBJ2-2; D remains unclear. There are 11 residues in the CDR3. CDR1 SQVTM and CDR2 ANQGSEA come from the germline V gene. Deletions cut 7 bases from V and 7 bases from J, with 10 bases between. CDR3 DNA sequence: TGCAGCGGAACTGCCCTCGGGGAGCTGTTTTTT. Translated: CSGTALGELFF.

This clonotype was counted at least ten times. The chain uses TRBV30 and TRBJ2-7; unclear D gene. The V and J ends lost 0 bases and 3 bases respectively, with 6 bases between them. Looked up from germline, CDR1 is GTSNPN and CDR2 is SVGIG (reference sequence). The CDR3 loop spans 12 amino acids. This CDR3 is CAWSVSVYEQYF. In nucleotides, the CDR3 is TGTGCCTGGAGTGTTTCCGTCTACGAGCAGTACTTC.

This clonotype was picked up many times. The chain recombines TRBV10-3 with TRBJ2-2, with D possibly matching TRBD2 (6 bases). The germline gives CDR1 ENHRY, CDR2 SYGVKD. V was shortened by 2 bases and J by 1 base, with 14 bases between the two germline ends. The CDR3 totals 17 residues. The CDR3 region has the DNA TGTGCCATCAGTGAGCGGGGGACGCGAAAGAACACCGGGGAGCTGTTTTTT. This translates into CAISERGTRKNTGELFF.

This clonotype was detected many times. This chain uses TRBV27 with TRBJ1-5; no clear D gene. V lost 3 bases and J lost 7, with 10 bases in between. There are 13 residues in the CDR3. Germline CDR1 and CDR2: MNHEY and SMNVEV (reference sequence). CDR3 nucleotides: TGTGCCAGCAGTTTGGAAGGGCAACAGCCCCAGCATTTT. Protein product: CASSLEGQQPQHF.

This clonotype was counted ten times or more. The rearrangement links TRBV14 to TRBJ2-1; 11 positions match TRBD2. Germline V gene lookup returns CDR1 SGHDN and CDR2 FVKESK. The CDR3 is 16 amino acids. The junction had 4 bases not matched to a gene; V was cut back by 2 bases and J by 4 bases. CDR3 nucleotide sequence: TGTGCCAGCAGCCAAAAGGGACTAGCGGAGTACAATGAGCAGTTCTTC. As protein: CASSQKGLAEYNEQFF. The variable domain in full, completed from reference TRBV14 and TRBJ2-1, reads EAGVTQFPSHSVIEKGQTVTLRCDPISGHDNLYWYRRVMGKEIKFLLHFVKESKQDESGMPNNRFLAERTGGTYSTLKVQPAELEDSGVYFCASSQKGLAEYNEQFFGPGTRLTVL.

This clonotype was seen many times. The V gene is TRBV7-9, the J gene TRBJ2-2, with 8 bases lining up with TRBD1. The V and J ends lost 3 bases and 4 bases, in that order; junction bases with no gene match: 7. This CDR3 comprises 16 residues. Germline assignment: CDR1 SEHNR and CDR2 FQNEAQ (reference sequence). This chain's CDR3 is CASSFGQGPGTGELFF. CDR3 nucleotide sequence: TGTGCCAGCAGCTTCGGACAGGGCCCCGGCACCGGGGAGCTGTTTTTT.

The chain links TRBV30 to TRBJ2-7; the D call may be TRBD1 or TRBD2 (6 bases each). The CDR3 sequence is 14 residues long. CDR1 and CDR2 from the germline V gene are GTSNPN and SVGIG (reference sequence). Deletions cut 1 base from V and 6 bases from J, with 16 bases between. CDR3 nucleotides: TGTGCCTGGAGTGGTCTATGGGGGGCCGGCGAGCAGTACTTC. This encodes CAWSGLWGAGEQYF.

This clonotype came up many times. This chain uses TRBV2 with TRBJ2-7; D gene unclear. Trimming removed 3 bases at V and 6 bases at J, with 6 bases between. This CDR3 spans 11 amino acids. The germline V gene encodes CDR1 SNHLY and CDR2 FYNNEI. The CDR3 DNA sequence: TGTGCCAGCAGTGAGTATGTCGAGCAGTACTTC. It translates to CASSEYVEQYF.

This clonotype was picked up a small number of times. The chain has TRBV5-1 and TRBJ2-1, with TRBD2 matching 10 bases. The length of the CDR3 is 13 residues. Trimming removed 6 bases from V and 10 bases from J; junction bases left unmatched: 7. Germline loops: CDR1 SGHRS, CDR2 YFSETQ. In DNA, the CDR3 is TGCGCCAGCACGCCGGGACTAGCGAAGGAGCAGTTCTTC. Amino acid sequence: CASTPGLAKEQFF.

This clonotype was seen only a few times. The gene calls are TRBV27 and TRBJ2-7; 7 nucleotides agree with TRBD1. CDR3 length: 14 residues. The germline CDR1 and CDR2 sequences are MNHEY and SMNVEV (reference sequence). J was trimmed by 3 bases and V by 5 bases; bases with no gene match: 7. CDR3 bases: TGTGCCAGCAGTCCGGGACAGAAGGGCTACGAGCAGTACTTC. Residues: CASSPGQKGYEQYF.

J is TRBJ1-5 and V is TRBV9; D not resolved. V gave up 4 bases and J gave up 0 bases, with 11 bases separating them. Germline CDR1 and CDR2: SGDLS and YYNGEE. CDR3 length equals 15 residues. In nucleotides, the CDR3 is TGTGCCAGCAGCCCCGGACGGAGTAGCAATCAGCCCCAGCATTTT. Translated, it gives CASSPGRSSNQPQHF.

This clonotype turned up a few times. Written as DNA, the CDR3 is TGTGCCAGCAGTGAATTGATTGGGACAGGGGGAGAAAAACTGTTTTTT. Its translation is CASSELIGTGGEKLFF. The gene calls are TRBV6-1 and TRBJ1-4; TRBD1 aligns across 11 bases. The germline V gene has CDR1 MNHNS and CDR2 SASEGT. Trimming at V came to 2 bases and at J to 8 bases, leaving 7 bases not matched to a gene. This CDR3 has 16 residues.

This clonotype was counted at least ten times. DNA of the CDR3: TGTGCCAGCAGTCTCGCCAGGGTTCAGACCCAGTACTTC. Encoded protein: CASSLARVQTQYF. The V and J genes are TRBV6-1 and TRBJ2-5; D is perhaps TRBD1 (5 bases). Trimming removed 5 bases from V and 6 bases from J, with 13 bases in between. The CDR3 spans 13 residues. Germline CDR1 and CDR2: MNHNS and SASEGT.

CDR3 residues: CASSLPPGHNYNEQFF. As DNA, the CDR3 is TGTGCCAGCAGCTTACCCCCGGGACACAATTACAATGAGCAGTTCTTC. This sequence joins TRBV5-4 and TRBJ2-1; TRBD1 might be the D (6 bases). The CDR3 totals 16 residues. Trimming stripped 2 bases from V and 4 bases from J, with 16 bases between. The V gene's germline CDR1 is SGHNT and CDR2 YYREEE (reference sequence).

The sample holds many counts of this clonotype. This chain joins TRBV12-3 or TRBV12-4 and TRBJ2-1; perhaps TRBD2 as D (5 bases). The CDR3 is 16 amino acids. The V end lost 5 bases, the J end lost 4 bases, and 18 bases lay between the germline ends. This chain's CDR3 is CASSPPPGGSYNEQFF. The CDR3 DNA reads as TGTGCCAGCAGTCCCCCCCCGGGCGGGTCTTACAATGAGCAGTTCTTC.

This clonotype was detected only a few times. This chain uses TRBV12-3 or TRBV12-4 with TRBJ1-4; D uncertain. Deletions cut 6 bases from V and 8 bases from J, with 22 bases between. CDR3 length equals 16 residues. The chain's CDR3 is CASSSTPDGLQEKLFF. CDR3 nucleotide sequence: TGTGCCAGCAGCTCAACCCCCGACGGCCTTCAGGAAAAACTGTTTTTT.

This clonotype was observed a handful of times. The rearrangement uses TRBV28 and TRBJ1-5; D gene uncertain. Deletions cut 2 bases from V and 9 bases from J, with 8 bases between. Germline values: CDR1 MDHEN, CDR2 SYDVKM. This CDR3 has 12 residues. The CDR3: CASSLGHLPQHF. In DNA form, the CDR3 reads TGTGCCAGCAGTTTAGGGCATCTGCCCCAGCATTTT. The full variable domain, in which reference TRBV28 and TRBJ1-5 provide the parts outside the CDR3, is DVKVTQSSRYLVKRTGEKVFLECVQDMDHENMFWYRQDPGLGLRLIYFSYDVKMKEKGDIPEGYSVSREKKERFSLILESASTNQTSMYLCASSLGHLPQHFGDGTRLSIL.

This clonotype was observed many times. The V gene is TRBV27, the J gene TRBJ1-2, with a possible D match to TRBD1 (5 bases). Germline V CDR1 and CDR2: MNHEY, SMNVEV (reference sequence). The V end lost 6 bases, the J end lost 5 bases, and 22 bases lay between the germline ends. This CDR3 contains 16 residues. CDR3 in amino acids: CASRPYWDYFRYGYTF. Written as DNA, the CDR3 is TGTGCCAGCAGACCGTACTGGGACTATTTTAGATATGGCTACACCTTC.

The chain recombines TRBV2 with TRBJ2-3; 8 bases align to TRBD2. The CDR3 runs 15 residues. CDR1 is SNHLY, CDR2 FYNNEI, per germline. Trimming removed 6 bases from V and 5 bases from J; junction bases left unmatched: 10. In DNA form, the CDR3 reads TGTGCCAGCAGGGCCAGCGGGAGTTCTTTAGATACGCAGTATTTT. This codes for CASRASGSSLDTQYF.

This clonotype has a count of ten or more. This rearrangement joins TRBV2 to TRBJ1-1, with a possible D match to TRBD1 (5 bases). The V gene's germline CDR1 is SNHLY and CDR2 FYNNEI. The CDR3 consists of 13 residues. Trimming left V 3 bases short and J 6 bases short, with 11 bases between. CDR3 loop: CASSEGQVAEAFF. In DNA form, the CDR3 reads TGTGCCAGCAGTGAGGGGCAGGTTGCTGAAGCTTTCTTT.

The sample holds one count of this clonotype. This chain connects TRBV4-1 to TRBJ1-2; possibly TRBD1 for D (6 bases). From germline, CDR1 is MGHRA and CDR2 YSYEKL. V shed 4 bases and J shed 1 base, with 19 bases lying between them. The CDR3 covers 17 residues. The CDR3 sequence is CASSRPVRDKDNYGYTF. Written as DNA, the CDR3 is TGCGCCAGCAGCCGCCCAGTACGGGACAAAGATAACTATGGCTACACCTTC.

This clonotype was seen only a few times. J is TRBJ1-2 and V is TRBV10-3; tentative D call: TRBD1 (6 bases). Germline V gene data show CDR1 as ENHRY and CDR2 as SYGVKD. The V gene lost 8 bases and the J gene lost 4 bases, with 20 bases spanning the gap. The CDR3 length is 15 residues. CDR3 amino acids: CAIQGSAANGYGYTF. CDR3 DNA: TGTGCCATCCAGGGGAGTGCGGCTAATGGCTATGGCTACACCTTC.

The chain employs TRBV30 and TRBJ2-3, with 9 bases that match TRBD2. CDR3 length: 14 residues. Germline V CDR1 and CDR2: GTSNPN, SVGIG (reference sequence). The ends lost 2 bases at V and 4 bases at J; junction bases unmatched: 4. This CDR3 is CAWSIAGAADTQYF. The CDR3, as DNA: TGTGCCTGGAGTATAGCGGGAGCCGCAGATACGCAGTATTTT.